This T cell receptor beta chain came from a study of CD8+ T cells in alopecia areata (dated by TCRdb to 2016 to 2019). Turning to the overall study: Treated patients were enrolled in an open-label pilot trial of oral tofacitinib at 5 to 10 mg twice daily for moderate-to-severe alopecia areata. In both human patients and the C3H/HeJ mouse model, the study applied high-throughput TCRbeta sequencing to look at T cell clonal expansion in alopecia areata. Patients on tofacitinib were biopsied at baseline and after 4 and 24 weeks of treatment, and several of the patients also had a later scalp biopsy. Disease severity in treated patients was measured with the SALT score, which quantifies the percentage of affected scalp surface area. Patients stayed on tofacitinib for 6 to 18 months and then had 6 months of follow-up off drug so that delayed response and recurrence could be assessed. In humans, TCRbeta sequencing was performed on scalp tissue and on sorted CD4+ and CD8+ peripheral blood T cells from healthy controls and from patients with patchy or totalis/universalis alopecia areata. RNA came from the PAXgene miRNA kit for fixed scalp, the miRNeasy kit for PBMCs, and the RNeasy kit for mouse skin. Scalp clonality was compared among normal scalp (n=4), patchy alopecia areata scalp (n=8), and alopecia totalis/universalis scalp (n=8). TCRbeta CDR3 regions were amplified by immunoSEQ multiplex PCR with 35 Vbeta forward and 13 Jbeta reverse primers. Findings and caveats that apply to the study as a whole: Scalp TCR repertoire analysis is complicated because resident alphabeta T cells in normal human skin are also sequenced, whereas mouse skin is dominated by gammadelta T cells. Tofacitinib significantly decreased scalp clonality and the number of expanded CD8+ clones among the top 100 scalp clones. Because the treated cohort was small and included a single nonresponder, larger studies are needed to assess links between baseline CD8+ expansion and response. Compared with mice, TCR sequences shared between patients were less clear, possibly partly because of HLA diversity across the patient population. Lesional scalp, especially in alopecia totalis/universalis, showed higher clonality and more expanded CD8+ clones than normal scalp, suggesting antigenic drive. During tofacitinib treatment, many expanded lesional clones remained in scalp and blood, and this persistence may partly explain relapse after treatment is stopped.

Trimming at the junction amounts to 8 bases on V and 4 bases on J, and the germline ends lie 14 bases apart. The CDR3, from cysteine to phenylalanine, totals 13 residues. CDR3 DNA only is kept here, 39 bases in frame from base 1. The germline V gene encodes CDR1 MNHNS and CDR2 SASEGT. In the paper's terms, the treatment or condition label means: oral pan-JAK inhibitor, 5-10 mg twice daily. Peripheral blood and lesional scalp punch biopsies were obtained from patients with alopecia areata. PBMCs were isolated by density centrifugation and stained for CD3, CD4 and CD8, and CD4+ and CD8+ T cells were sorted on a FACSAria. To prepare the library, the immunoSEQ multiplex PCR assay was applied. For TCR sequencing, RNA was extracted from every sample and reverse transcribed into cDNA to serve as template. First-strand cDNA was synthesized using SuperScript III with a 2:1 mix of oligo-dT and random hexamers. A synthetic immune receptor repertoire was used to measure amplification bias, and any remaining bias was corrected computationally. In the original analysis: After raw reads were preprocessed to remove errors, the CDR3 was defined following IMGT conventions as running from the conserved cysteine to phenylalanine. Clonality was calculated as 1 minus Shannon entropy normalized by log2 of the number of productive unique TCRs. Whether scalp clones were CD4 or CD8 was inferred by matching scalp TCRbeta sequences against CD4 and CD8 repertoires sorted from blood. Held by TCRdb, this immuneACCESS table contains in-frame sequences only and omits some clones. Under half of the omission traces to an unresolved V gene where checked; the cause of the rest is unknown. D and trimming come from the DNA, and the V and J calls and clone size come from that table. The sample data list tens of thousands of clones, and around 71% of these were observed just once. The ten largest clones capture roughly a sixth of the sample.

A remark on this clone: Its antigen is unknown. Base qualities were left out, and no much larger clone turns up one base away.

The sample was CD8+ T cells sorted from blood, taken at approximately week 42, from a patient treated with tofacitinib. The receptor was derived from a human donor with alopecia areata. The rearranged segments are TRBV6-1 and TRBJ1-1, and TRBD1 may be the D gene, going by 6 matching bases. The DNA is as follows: TGTGCCAGCGAACAGGGAAGAGGCACTGAAGCTTTCTTT. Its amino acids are CASEQGRGTEAFF.